One sample yielded the 8 T cell receptor beta chains listed below, sequenced in a study of control samples from healthy donors and cancer patients. Sequencing used immunoSEQ multiplex PCR; TCRdb keeps in-frame clones, though not all of them. The sample has about 130,000 clones, just under 95% seen once; the top ten hold more than 13%. The material sequenced was PBMCs. Receptors were obtained from a man in his sixties with colorectal cancer.

V usage is TRBV9 and J usage is TRBJ2-5; TRBD1 matches 11 bases. Germline V gene sequence: CDR1 SGDLS, CDR2 YYNGEE. Trimming at V came to 1 base and at J to 5 bases, leaving 4 bases not matched to a gene. CDR3 size: 15 residues. The CDR3 here is CASSVMGTGGETQYF. DNA of the CDR3: TGTGCCAGCAGCGTAATGGGGACAGGGGGGGAGACCCAGTACTTC. Variable domain in full (rest from reference TRBV9 and TRBJ2-5): DSGVTQTPKHLITATGQRVTLRCSPRSGDLSVYWYQQSLDQGLQFLIQYYNGEERAKGNILERFSAQQFPDLHSELNLSSLELGDSALYFCASSVMGTGGETQYFGPGTRLLVL.

The CDR3 here is CASSQAPQDSYGYTF. The CDR3, as DNA: TGCGCCAGCAGCCAAGCTCCTCAGGACAGCTATGGCTACACCTTC. The chain uses TRBV4-3 and TRBJ1-2, with a tentative D call TRBD1 (6 bases). This CDR3 comprises 15 residues. Germline assignment: CDR1 LGHNA and CDR2 YSLEER. V lost 1 base, J lost 4 bases, and 13 bases lay in between.

This chain connects TRBV5-1 to TRBJ2-7; D unresolved. Trimming shortened V by 0 bases and J by 4 bases, and 8 bases separated the two germline ends. Germline V gene sequence: CDR1 SGHRS, CDR2 YFSETQ. The CDR3 has 13 amino acids. This CDR3 reads CASSLADGYEQYF. The CDR3 DNA sequence: TGCGCCAGCAGCTTGGCGGACGGGTACGAGCAGTACTTC. The whole variable domain, remainder taken from reference TRBV5-1 and TRBJ2-7, is KAGVTQTPRYLIKTRGQQVTLSCSPISGHRSVSWYQQTPGQGLQFLFEYFSETQRNKGNFPGRFSGRQFSNSRSEMNVSTLELGDSALYLCASSLADGYEQYFGPGTRLTVT.

This sequence joins TRBV5-4 and TRBJ1-1; the D is unclear. The V end lost 2 bases, the J end lost 2 bases, and 7 bases lay between the germline ends. This CDR3 has 13 residues. Germline loops: CDR1 SGHNT, CDR2 YYREEE (reference sequence). The CDR3, as DNA: TGTGCCAGCAGCTTTAGTGCTAACACTGAAGCTTTCTTT. Translating it yields CASSFSANTEAFF.

This sequence joins TRBV3-1 (or the pseudogene TRBV3-2) and TRBJ2-7; D tentatively reads TRBD1 or TRBD2 (6 bases each). V was trimmed by 5 bases and J by 6 bases, leaving 14 bases between them. This CDR3 spans 13 amino acids. Looked up from germline, CDR1 is LGHDT and CDR2 is YNNKEL (reference sequence). CDR3 nucleotides: TGTGCCAGCAGCTATAGAGAGGGGGGCGAGCAGTACTTC. Translation: CASSYREGGEQYF.

V gene TRBV4-1 combines with J gene TRBJ2-4; tentatively, D is TRBD1 or TRBD2 (6 bases each). CDR3 length: 17 residues. The germline V gene has CDR1 MGHRA and CDR2 YSYEKL. With 0 bases removed from V and 8 bases from J, the gap between germline ends came to 20 bases. CDR3 residues: CASSQDLFLEGGDIQYF. For the CDR3, the DNA is TGCGCCAGCAGCCAAGATCTCTTCCTGGAGGGGGGAGACATTCAGTACTTC.

The chain carries TRBV27 and TRBJ1-2, with 9 bases lining up with TRBD1. The J segment lost 4 bases and the V segment lost 4 bases, leaving 4 bases of the junction unmatched. CDR3 length equals 14 residues. Germline CDR1 and CDR2: MNHEY and SMNVEV (reference sequence). The chain's CDR3 is CASSSGTGSYGYTF. CDR3 nucleotide sequence: TGTGCCAGCAGTTCCGGGACAGGGAGCTATGGCTACACCTTC.

V usage is TRBV11-2 and J usage is TRBJ1-1, with 7 bases that match TRBD1. Trimming took 1 base from V and 7 from J; bases not matched to a gene: 9. The CDR3 runs to 15 residues. Germline values: CDR1 SGHAT, CDR2 FQNNGV. The CDR3 DNA reads TGTGCCAGCAGCTTAGGCCCAAACAGGGGCCATGAAGCTTTCTTT. The encoded protein is CASSLGPNRGHEAFF.